These 31 T cell receptor beta chains share one sample of origin, sequenced in a study of spatial heterogeneity in lung cancer. Noted time point: sample taken at primary tumor resection. Tumor, nontumor lung or frozen PBMC supplied whole RNA, sequenced without sorting. TCRdb recomputed calls from the 5' RACE reads with MiXCR, one row per CDR3 protein. The top ten clones hold about 50% of a sample with about 1,600 distinct CDR3 sequences, approximately 24% of them seen once. The sample consisted of PBMCs, taken at surgery. These receptors were obtained from a male donor with early-stage non-small cell lung cancer.

There are many counts of this clonotype. V gene TRBV15 combines with J gene TRBJ2-2; D tentatively reads TRBD1 or TRBD2 (5 bases each). Trimming stripped 9 bases from V and 2 bases from J, with 13 bases between. The CDR3 totals 14 residues. From germline, CDR1 is LNHNV and CDR2 YYDKDF (reference sequence). CDR3 sequence: CATERGFNTGELFF. The CDR3 nucleotides read TGTGCCACTGAGAGGGGTTTTAACACCGGGGAGCTGTTTTTT.

The chain uses TRBV15 and TRBJ2-7, with 11 nucleotides matching TRBD2. V shed 5 bases, J shed 2 bases, and the junction held 5 bases outside the gene matches. Per the germline V gene, CDR1 is LNHNV and CDR2 is YYDKDF (reference sequence). The CDR3 is 15 amino acids. The CDR3 coding sequence is TGTGCCACCAGCCCTGGACTAGCGGGCGCCTACGAGCAGTACTTC. This translates into CATSPGLAGAYEQYF.

This clonotype was counted ten times or more. The genes are TRBV6-4 and TRBJ2-5; a weak D match, TRBD1 (6 bases). The V gene's germline CDR1 is MRHNA and CDR2 SNTAGT. The CDR3 spans 13 residues. V lost 3 bases and J 7 bases, leaving 12 bases between the germline ends. CDR3 in DNA: TGTGCCAGCAGTGAAGACGTCAGGGGGACCCAGTACTTC. Its translation is CASSEDVRGTQYF.

CDR3 in DNA: TGTGCCAGCACCGCGAAAAACCAGGCGCCGATGTATGAAAAACTGTTTTTT. It codes for CASTAKNQAPMYEKLFF. The chain links TRBV6-4 to TRBJ1-4; unclear D gene. Germline assignment: CDR1 MRHNA and CDR2 SNTAGT. Trimming cost V 7 bases and J 6 bases, with 24 bases left between them. The CDR3 contains 17 residues.

This clonotype was detected a few times. This chain joins TRBV12-3 or TRBV12-4 and TRBJ2-1, with D possibly matching TRBD2 (6 bases). V lost 7 bases, J lost 9 bases, and 22 bases lay in between. The CDR3 loop spans 15 amino acids. CDR3 coding DNA: TGTGCCAGCATAGGCTCGGACTATCAAAGGGGTGAGCAGTTCTTC. Its translation is CASIGSDYQRGEQFF.

This clonotype qualifies as medium-sized. The gene calls are TRBV7-2 and TRBJ2-5, with 9 positions matching TRBD2. CDR3 length: 15 amino acids. V lost 3 bases, J lost 0 bases, and 2 bases stayed unmatched. Looked up from germline, CDR1 is SGHTA and CDR2 is FQGNSA. The CDR3 loop is CASSFQRGDQETQYF. The CDR3 bases are TGTGCCAGCAGCTTTCAGCGGGGGGACCAAGAGACCCAGTACTTC.

J is TRBJ1-5 and V is TRBV6-5; D possibly corresponds to TRBD1 (6 bases). CDR1 is MNHEY, CDR2 SVGAGI, per germline. The CDR3 runs to 15 residues. Trimming took off 0 bases at V and 6 bases at J, with 12 bases between the two ends. The CDR3 sequence: CASSYSRGLGQPQHF. In nucleotides, the CDR3 is TGTGCCAGCAGTTACTCCAGGGGCTTGGGTCAGCCCCAGCATTTT.

The V call is TRBV12-3 or TRBV12-4, the J call TRBJ2-1, with 10 bases identical to TRBD2. The CDR3 has 16 residues. The trim removed 5 bases at V and 10 bases at J, leaving 14 bases unmatched. In nucleotides, the CDR3 is TGTGCCAGCAGTCCTGAAAGCGGGGGGGCCAGTCAGGAGCAGTTCTTC. It specifies CASSPESGGASQEQFF.

By share, this clonotype counts as medium-sized. V usage is TRBV20-1 and J usage is TRBJ2-1; possibly TRBD2 for D (6 bases). This CDR3 has 15 residues. Trimming removed 6 bases from V and 8 bases from J, with 23 bases in between. The germline V gene encodes CDR1 DFQATT and CDR2 SNEGSKA (reference sequence). This chain's CDR3 is CSAGGPGLGLDEQFF. CDR3 bases: TGCAGTGCAGGAGGACCGGGACTCGGATTAGATGAGCAGTTCTTC.

Sample share makes this clonotype medium-sized. This chain links TRBV10-3 with TRBJ2-5; D not resolved. The CDR3 runs 16 residues. Germline CDR1 ENHRY, CDR2 SYGVKD. V was trimmed by 3 bases and J by 5 bases, leaving 19 bases between them. CDR3 coding DNA: TGTGCCATCAGTGACCCACCTCGCGGCTCCAAGGAGACCCAGTACTTC. Its protein product is CAISDPPRGSKETQYF.

This clonotype is labeled as medium-sized (0.01 to 0.1%). The chain recombines TRBV4-1 with TRBJ1-2; D gene ambiguous. The ends were cut back, 0 bases at V and 0 bases at J, with 14 bases in the middle. CDR1 is MGHRA, CDR2 YSYEKL, per germline. The CDR3 length is 17 residues. CDR3 bases: TGCGCCAGCAGCCAAGATCCGGCCAGGAAGACTAACTATGGCTACACCTTC. Residues: CASSQDPARKTNYGYTF.

The rearrangement links TRBV29-1 to TRBJ2-3; D gene ambiguous. Trimming took 0 bases from V and 2 from J, leaving 9 bases between them. Germline CDR1 reads SQVTM; CDR2 reads ANQGSEA. This CDR3 region has 14 residues. DNA for the CDR3: TGCAGCGTTGAAGAGGGGTCCCACACAGATACGCAGTATTTT. This sequence encodes CSVEEGSHTDTQYF.

This clonotype is deemed medium-sized. This chain links TRBV6-5 with TRBJ2-5, with TRBD2 matching over 10 bases. CDR3 length: 15 amino acids. J lost 2 bases, V lost 6 bases, and 6 bases had no gene match. The germline V gene encodes CDR1 MNHEY and CDR2 SVGAGI. The DNA for the CDR3 is TGTGCCAGCAGCTCCCAGACTAGCGGGCAAGAGACCCAGTACTTC. It specifies CASSSQTSGQETQYF.

CDR3 amino acids: CAISARGSGGSSDIQYF. The DNA of the CDR3 is TGTGCCATCAGTGCCCGGGGGAGCGGGGGTTCTTCTGACATTCAGTACTTC. The chain has TRBV10-3 and TRBJ2-4, with 8 bases lining up with TRBD2. The V and J ends lost 4 bases and 8 bases, in that order; junction bases with no gene match: 16. CDR3 size: 17 residues. CDR1 is ENHRY, CDR2 SYGVKD, per germline.

Comment on this clonotype: An end of the junction differs from the germline gene, which may be a read error. This chain links TRBV28 with TRBJ1-1; D call uncertain. The CDR3 extends over 13 amino acids. Looked up from germline, CDR1 is MDHEN and CDR2 is SYDVKM. CDR3 DNA: TGTGCCAGCAGTCCTACTTTGAAAACTGAAGCTTTCTTT. Translation gives CASSPTLKTEAFF.

This clonotype is categorized as large. This chain joins TRBV5-1 and TRBJ1-2; D remains ambiguous. Germline CDR1 SGHRS, CDR2 YFSETQ. The CDR3 sequence is 17 residues long. V lost 1 base and J 5 bases, leaving 21 bases between the germline ends. The CDR3 sequence: CASSLYPVGVLGYGYTF. CDR3 DNA sequence: TGCGCCAGCAGCTTGTACCCAGTGGGCGTTTTGGGGTATGGCTACACCTTC. Together with reference TRBV5-1 and TRBJ1-2, the CDR3 gives the full variable domain: KAGVTQTPRYLIKTRGQQVTLSCSPISGHRSVSWYQQTPGQGLQFLFEYFSETQRNKGNFPGRFSGRQFSNSRSEMNVSTLELGDSALYLCASSLYPVGVLGYGYTFGSGTRLTVV.

There are a few counts of this clonotype. The CDR3 nucleotides are TGCAGTGCTCCACGGACAGGGAGGACAGATACGCAGTATTTT. Translated, it gives CSAPRTGRTDTQYF. The gene calls are TRBV20-1 and TRBJ2-3; TRBD1 agrees at 8 bases. CDR3 length: 14 amino acids. V lost 5 bases and J lost 3; bases outside the gene matches: 7. In germline, CDR1 is DFQATT, CDR2 SNEGSKA (reference sequence).

The chain is built from TRBV6-4 and TRBJ2-3; TRBD2 agrees at 9 bases. This CDR3 is built from 15 residues. Germline-derived CDR1 and CDR2 are MRHNA and SNTAGT. The V and J ends lost 3 bases and 3 bases, in that order; junction bases with no gene match: 4. CDR3 bases: TGTGCCAGCAGTGAGGCGGGACTAGCAACAGATACGCAGTATTTT. Residues: CASSEAGLATDTQYF.

This clonotype was detected a few times. V usage is TRBV7-2 and J usage is TRBJ2-3; D perhaps matches TRBD2 (5 bases). The V and J ends lost 2 bases and 3 bases respectively, with 12 bases between them. From germline, CDR1 is SGHTA and CDR2 FQGNSA. CDR3 length: 15 residues. CDR3 region: CASSLLPGRTDTQYF. The CDR3 DNA sequence: TGTGCCAGCAGCTTACTTCCGGGAAGGACAGATACGCAGTATTTT.

This clonotype turned up a few times. The chain recombines TRBV9 with TRBJ2-7, with D perhaps TRBD1 (5 bases). There are 11 residues in the CDR3. The ends were cut back, 3 bases at V and 6 bases at J, with 7 bases in the middle. Germline V gives CDR1 SGDLS, CDR2 YYNGEE. The CDR3 nucleotides are TGTGCCAGCAGCGCCACAGGCGAGCAGTACTTC. Protein sequence: CASSATGEQYF. Looking up the rest from reference TRBV9 and TRBJ2-7 gives the full variable domain: DSGVTQTPKHLITATGQRVTLRCSPRSGDLSVYWYQQSLDQGLQFLIQYYNGEERAKGNILERFSAQQFPDLHSELNLSSLELGDSALYFCASSATGEQYFGPGTRLTVT.

Judged by abundance, this clonotype is medium-sized (0.01 to 0.1%). This sequence joins TRBV19 and TRBJ2-7; D call uncertain. Germline CDR1 and CDR2: LNHDA and SQIVND (reference sequence). Trimming removed 3 bases from V and 6 bases from J, with 12 bases in between. The CDR3 is 13 amino acids. CDR3 coding DNA: TGTGCCAGTAGTATGGCCGAGGTCAGCGAGCAGTACTTC. This encodes CASSMAEVSEQYF.

This rearrangement joins TRBV6-5 to TRBJ2-3; possible D gene TRBD2, 5 bases. CDR1 is MNHEY, CDR2 SVGAGI, per germline. CDR3 length: 12 amino acids. Trimming left V 8 bases short and J 6 bases short, with 12 bases between. The CDR3 reads CASGSWSDTQYF. CDR3 bases: TGTGCCAGCGGGAGTTGGAGTGATACGCAGTATTTT.

Here the CDR3 DNA reads TGTGCCTGGAGTGCTAGCGGTACCACAGATACGCAGTATTTT. As protein: CAWSASGTTDTQYF. V and J are TRBV30 and TRBJ2-3; 7 bases align to TRBD2. CDR3 length: 14 amino acids. Trimming removed 1 base from V and 2 bases from J; junction bases left unmatched: 3. The germline gives CDR1 GTSNPN, CDR2 SVGIG (reference sequence).

The count of this clonotype is one. V usage is TRBV6-5 and J usage is TRBJ2-6; 8 bases align to TRBD2. CDR1 is MNHEY and CDR2 is SVGAGI in the germline V gene. V lost 6 bases to trimming and J lost 4 bases; unmatched junction nucleotides: 8. The CDR3 spans 16 residues. The CDR3 is CASSREGGSGANVLTF. The CDR3 DNA reads TGTGCCAGCAGCCGGGAGGGGGGTTCAGGGGCCAACGTCCTGACTTTC.

In its sample, this clonotype was seen a few times. The chain is built from TRBV6-2 or TRBV6-3 and TRBJ2-7; 13 bases map to TRBD2. J gave up 3 bases and V 5 bases, and 4 bases lay outside the gene matches. This CDR3 contains 15 residues. Per germline, CDR1 MNHEY and CDR2 SVGEGT. CDR3 region: CASSRGLAGIYEQYF. As DNA, the CDR3 is TGTGCCAGCAGTCGGGGACTAGCGGGGATCTACGAGCAGTACTTC.

This clonotype ranks as large. The V gene is TRBV7-8, the J gene TRBJ2-5; TRBD2 might be the D (5 bases). The CDR3 is 14 amino acids. In germline, CDR1 is SGHVS, CDR2 FQNEAQ. Between the trimmed V and J ends, which lost 3 bases and 5 bases, there was a span of 13 bases. The CDR3 loop is CASSFVGVGETQYF. CDR3 sequence (DNA): TGTGCCAGCAGCTTCGTCGGGGTCGGGGAGACCCAGTACTTC.

Ten or more counts support this clonotype. V gene TRBV7-2 combines with J gene TRBJ1-5; the D is unclear. In germline, CDR1 is SGHTA, CDR2 FQGNSA. V dropped 3 bases and J dropped 5 bases, with 8 bases sitting between them. The CDR3 has 13 amino acids. The DNA of the CDR3 is TGTGCCAGCAGCTTTCGGTCCGATCAGCCCCAGCATTTT. It codes for CASSFRSDQPQHF.

This clonotype was counted at least ten times. The chain couples TRBV7-8 to TRBJ2-7; TRBD1 matches at 8 bases. The V gene end was trimmed by 6 bases and the J gene end by 5 bases; junction bases not matched to a gene: 9. From germline, CDR1 is SGHVS and CDR2 FQNEAQ. The CDR3 runs 14 residues. CDR3 DNA: TGTGCCAGCAGTCAACGGACAGGGACAGACGAGCAGTACTTC. Its protein is CASSQRTGTDEQYF.

On this clonotype: One end of the junction is discordant with germline, which a read error may explain. V gene TRBV12-3 or TRBV12-4 combines with J gene TRBJ2-7, with 12 nucleotides matching TRBD2. The length of the CDR3 is 13 residues. This CDR3 reads CASSGTSGRLSDF. CDR3 DNA sequence: TGTGCCAGCAGTGGAACTAGCGGGAGGCTCTCAGACTTC.

The rearrangement joins TRBV7-2 to TRBJ2-5; 7 bases line up with TRBD2. Germline V lookup: CDR1 SGHTA, CDR2 FQGNSA. Unmatched junction bases numbered 3, after V lost 1 base and J lost 7 bases. The CDR3 spans 13 residues. The CDR3 loop reads CASSLGGRGTQYF. The CDR3 DNA sequence: TGTGCCAGCAGCTTAGGGGGGAGGGGGACCCAGTACTTC.

The genes are TRBV7-6 and TRBJ2-7; TRBD2 aligns across 9 bases. Unmatched junction bases numbered 6, after V lost 5 bases and J lost 1 base. The CDR3 is made up of 15 amino acids. Germline CDR1 and CDR2: SGHVS and FNYEAQ. The CDR3 sequence: CASSKTSGGSYEQYF. In nucleotides, the CDR3 is TGTGCCAGCAGCAAGACTAGCGGTGGATCCTACGAGCAGTACTTC.